Sequencing of this T cell receptor beta chain was carried out in a study of CD8 T cells in ankylosing spondylitis. A note on this clonotype: The antigen remains unidentified.

Study-wide points: Apparently characteristic of ankylosing spondylitis blood was a TCR beta motif (fewer than ten highly homologous variants). Reported data indicate significant enrichment of disease-linked clones within matched ankylosing spondylitis synovial fluid. Earlier studies detected some motif variants in reactive arthritis synovial fluid and blood.

The CDR3 extends over 14 amino acids. V dropped 2 bases and J dropped 4 bases, with 12 bases sitting between them. From germline, CDR1 is SGHRS and CDR2 YFSETQ. Libraries for TCR beta were made by quantitative 5'-RACE with molecular barcodes. MiXCR was run by TCRdb on the 5' RACE reads, yielding one entry per CDR3 protein. The table lists about 450,000 distinct CDR3 sequences, about 25% of them singletons. What was sequenced was blood, either unsorted or a sorted T cell fraction (not recorded which). This chain links TRBV5-1 with TRBJ1-1; possibly TRBD1 for D (5 bases). The receptor was derived from a male donor with ankylosing spondylitis. The CDR3 coding sequence is TGCGCCAGCAGCTTTCGGGGGGAGAGCACTGAAGCTTTCTTT. It encodes CASSFRGESTEAFF. The full variable domain, with the rest looked up from reference TRBV5-1 and TRBJ1-1, is KAGVTQTPRYLIKTRGQQVTLSCSPISGHRSVSWYQQTPGQGLQFLFEYFSETQRNKGNFPGRFSGRQFSNSRSEMNVSTLELGDSALYLCASSFRGESTEAFFGQGTRLTVV.